This T cell receptor beta chain was retrieved from a study of cytomegalovirus exposure and HLA in healthy donors. A word on this clone: Its antigen remains unidentified.

Amplification used 60 Vbeta primers and 13 Jbeta primers. TCRdb keeps only in-frame clones here, not all; method: immunoSEQ multiplex PCR. The table shows 150,000 to 200,000 clones, with approximately 81% occurring only once. Findings of the study overall: Sequencing depth roughly uniform across donors was assumed in presence/absence analyses. Earlier findings revealed that most TCR beta V segments proved productive either about 87% or about 30% of the time.

This receptor was taken from a boy aged 5-17 years in good health and CMV-seronegative. Sequenced sample: PBMCs.

The CDR3 is CASSPGKGRVNQPQHF. CDR3 sequence (DNA): TGTGCCAGCAGTCCGGGAAAGGGGAGGGTTAATCAGCCCCAGCATTTT. V usage is TRBV6-6 and J usage is TRBJ1-5; tentatively, D is TRBD1 (5 bases). Trimming removed 5 bases at V and 4 bases at J, with 18 bases between. The CDR3 runs 16 residues. Germline-derived CDR1 and CDR2 are MNHNY and SVGAGI (reference sequence).